This TCR beta chain came from a study of T cells after posttransplantation cyclophosphamide. This clone has a count of ten or more. The antigen is not known. Study-wide results and caveats: Donor CD8+ memory clones often dominated recipient blood repertoires at later times. Recipient CMV seropositivity and CMV reactivation strongly tracked TRB clonality. Blood and skin or GI T cell repertoires showed limited TRB overlap.

In germline, CDR1 is ENHRY, CDR2 SYGVKD. The junction had 5 bases not matched to a gene; V was cut back by 5 bases and J by 7 bases. The CDR3 contains 14 residues. On the day of bone marrow donation, the related graft donor provided peripheral blood. Sequencing used immunoSEQ multiplex PCR; TCRdb keeps in-frame clones, though not all of them. This repertoire holds 20,000 to 25,000 clones, and none appear only once. The receptor's source is an older woman in good health, CMV-negative, and a related stem cell transplant donor. V usage is TRBV10-3 and J usage is TRBJ1-6; 7 bases map to TRBD1. Material: PBMCs. This chain's CDR3 is CAISSDRDNSPLHF. For the CDR3, the DNA is TGTGCCATCAGTTCCGACAGGGACAATTCACCCCTCCACTTT.